These 27 T cell receptor beta chains share one sample of origin, sequenced in a study (dated by TCRdb to the mid-2010s). Receptors were amplified or captured by 5' RACE. The reads were generated on an Illumina MiSeq. The public sequencing data were trimmed at Q25 with fastp and processed into clonotypes with MiXCR by TCRdb, which kept only in-frame beta chains. Here each entry gathers all rows of one CDR3 protein and keeps the most common genes and DNA. The table for this sample lists tens of thousands of distinct CDR3 sequences; 25% to 35% of them were counted only once. The ten largest clonotypes hold 3.5% to 4.5% of the sample. Input material: memory CD4+ T cells sorted from a lymph node. The cell subset or site tag for this specimen amounts to: memory CD4+ T cells, CD4+CD45RO+CD25-. All receptors come from a female donor with breast cancer.

The J gene is TRBJ2-7, the V gene TRBV27, with 10 bases lining up with TRBD2. V dropped 8 bases and J dropped 2; count of bases not matched to a gene: 0. The CDR3 loop spans 12 amino acids. CDR1 is MNHEY, CDR2 SMNVEV, per germline (reference sequence). Written as DNA, the CDR3 is TGTGCCAGCGGACTAGCGGCCTACGAGCAGTACTTC. This translates into CASGLAAYEQYF.

The sample holds a few counts of this clonotype. V is TRBV7-2 and J is TRBJ2-3; 8 bases line up with TRBD1. The CDR3 is 15 residues long. V gave up 3 bases and J gave up 3 bases; unmatched junction bases: 5. Germline CDR1 SGHTA, CDR2 FQGNSA. The CDR3 loop is CASSLTGVRTDTQYF. As DNA, the CDR3 is TGTGCCAGCAGCTTGACAGGGGTGAGGACAGATACGCAGTATTTT.

Only a few counts were recorded for this clonotype. This rearrangement joins TRBV12-3 or TRBV12-4 to TRBJ1-4; D not certain. This CDR3 has 13 residues. Trimming left V 3 bases short and J 8 bases short, with 10 bases between. The CDR3 DNA sequence: TGTGCCAGCAGTTTGTGGGAATCGGAAAAACTGTTTTTT. Amino acids: CASSLWESEKLFF.

Regarding this clonotype: It may be a read error: a sequence one base away is much more abundant. This is likely a read error, given that the CDR3 carries no conserved phenylalanine or tryptophan at its end. The chain joins TRBV5-1 to TRBJ2-1; TRBD1 matches 7 bases. The V gene's germline CDR1 is SGHRS and CDR2 YFSETQ. The V segment lost 0 bases and the J segment 4 bases; nucleotides outside the gene matches: 4. The CDR3 has 15 residues. This chain's CDR3 is CASSLEGTDYNEQFL. The CDR3 DNA is TGCGCCAGCAGCTTGGAGGGGACAGATTACAATGAGCAGTTCCTC.

This clonotype was detected ten times or more. The chain joins TRBV5-1 to TRBJ2-1, with a possible D match to TRBD1 (8 bases). Germline V gene sequence: CDR1 SGHRS, CDR2 YFSETQ. Trimming took off 4 bases at V and 14 bases at J, with 25 bases between the two ends. CDR3 length equals 15 residues. CDR3 amino acids: CASSPKSTTGGDEFF. CDR3 nucleotide sequence: TGCGCCAGCAGCCCCAAATCGACAACAGGGGGGGATGAGTTCTTC.

This clonotype was detected a few times. The chain employs TRBV20-1 and TRBJ2-7, with TRBD2 matching 14 bases. CDR1 DFQATT and CDR2 SNEGSKA come from the germline V gene (reference sequence). The trim removed 5 bases at V and 4 bases at J, leaving 4 bases unmatched. The CDR3 is 14 residues long. DNA for the CDR3: TGCAGTGCTCCCCGACTAGCGGGAGGGTACGAGCAGTACTTC. Its translation is CSAPRLAGGYEQYF.

V and J are TRBV12-3 or TRBV12-4 and TRBJ2-1; D may be TRBD2 (6 bases). This CDR3 has 14 residues. Between the trimmed V and J ends, which lost 3 bases and 4 bases, there was a span of 10 bases. This chain's CDR3 is CASSLGLRYNEQFF. The CDR3 nucleotides read TGTGCCAGCAGTTTGGGACTTCGGTACAATGAGCAGTTCTTC.

Concerning this clonotype itself: The junction does not match germline at one end; this may be a read error. The chain joins TRBV5-1 to TRBJ2-7, with 8 bases aligning to TRBD2. There are 13 residues in the CDR3. Germline V CDR1 and CDR2: SGHRS, YFSETQ. The CDR3 coding sequence is TGCGCCAGCATGAGCGGGAGCTCCCACGAGCGGTACTTC. Translated: CASMSGSSHERYF.

This clonotype was detected a few times. The chain couples TRBV28 to TRBJ1-2, with D uncertain. The CDR3 runs to 13 residues. Germline values: CDR1 MDHEN, CDR2 SYDVKM. V lost 6 bases and J lost 6, with 14 bases in between. The CDR3 region has the DNA TGTGCCAGCAGGACCTCCGGGCCCGATGGCTACACCTTC. Amino acid sequence: CASRTSGPDGYTF.

The chain employs TRBV4-1 and TRBJ2-7, with unresolved D. The CDR3 is 14 residues long. Germline V gene lookup returns CDR1 MGHRA and CDR2 YSYEKL. Between the trimmed V and J ends, which lost 1 base and 1 base, there was a span of 8 bases. This CDR3 reads CASSQGPDSYEQYF. The CDR3 DNA reads TGCGCCAGCAGCCAAGGACCAGATTCCTACGAGCAGTACTTC.

The chain has TRBV12-3 or TRBV12-4 and TRBJ2-1; the D is unclear. Trimming removed 4 bases at V and 6 bases at J, with 7 bases between. This CDR3 comprises 12 residues. The CDR3 spells CASSSFSNEQFF. The CDR3 region has the DNA TGTGCCAGCAGTTCCTTTAGCAATGAGCAGTTCTTC.

This rearrangement joins TRBV20-1 to TRBJ2-3; 8 bases map to TRBD2. The CDR3 is 15 residues long. The germline gives CDR1 DFQATT, CDR2 SNEGSKA (reference sequence). V gave up 4 bases and J gave up 2 bases; unmatched junction bases: 8. CDR3 region: CSAIWGAGDTDTQYF. Here the CDR3 DNA reads TGCAGTGCTATTTGGGGAGCGGGGGACACAGATACGCAGTATTTT.

The chain has TRBV27 and TRBJ2-6; D remains ambiguous. Germline V gene lookup returns CDR1 MNHEY and CDR2 SMNVEV (reference sequence). Trimming pared 5 bases from V and 0 bases from J, leaving 5 bases between. The CDR3 length is 14 residues. CDR3 loop: CASSKSSGANVLTF. Here the CDR3 DNA reads TGTGCCAGCAGTAAAAGCTCTGGGGCCAACGTCCTGACTTTC.

A single count supports this clonotype. This chain connects TRBV2 to TRBJ2-5; the D is unclear. Germline-derived CDR1 and CDR2 are SNHLY and FYNNEI. CDR3 length equals 14 residues. The germline V and J ends were trimmed by 3 bases and 2 bases, with 10 bases remaining between them. The CDR3 loop is CASSDQTPQETQYF. The CDR3 region has the DNA TGTGCCAGCAGTGATCAGACTCCACAAGAGACCCAGTACTTC.

V and J are TRBV5-1 and TRBJ2-5; 7 nucleotides align to TRBD2. The V segment lost 1 base and the J segment 5 bases; nucleotides outside the gene matches: 8. CDR3 size: 15 residues. CDR1 is SGHRS and CDR2 is YFSETQ in the germline V gene. The CDR3 nucleotides read TGCGCCAGCAGCTTGAAGGCGGGAGCCGGTGAGACCCAGTACTTC. Its translation is CASSLKAGAGETQYF.

Notes on this clonotype: This is likely a read error, given that the CDR3 carries no conserved phenylalanine or tryptophan at its end. The chain couples TRBV20-1 to TRBJ1-2, with a weak D call TRBD1 (5 bases). CDR1 DFQATT and CDR2 SNEGSKA come from the germline V gene (reference sequence). V was trimmed by 1 base and J by 2 bases, leaving 8 bases between them. The CDR3 is made up of 13 amino acids. Here the CDR3 reads CSARGGDNYGYTV. The CDR3 DNA follows: TGCAGTGCTAGAGGTGGGGACAACTATGGCTACACCGTC.

This clonotype was counted at least ten times. The rearrangement uses TRBV20-1 and TRBJ1-6; the match to TRBD1 covers 11 bases. The CDR3 sequence is 15 residues long. V lost 3 bases, J lost 9 bases, and 7 bases stayed unmatched. Germline lookup yields CDR1 DFQATT and CDR2 SNEGSKA (reference sequence). CDR3 nucleotides: TGCAGTGCTAGGGTTTCCGGGACAGGGGGTTCACCCCTCCACTTT. Translated: CSARVSGTGGSPLHF.

This clonotype was observed a handful of times. The chain carries TRBV20-1 and TRBJ2-5; TRBD2 agrees at 12 bases. The J segment lost 2 bases and the V segment lost 1 base, leaving 5 bases of the junction unmatched. Germline V gives CDR1 DFQATT, CDR2 SNEGSKA (reference sequence). The CDR3 is 16 amino acids. In nucleotides, the CDR3 is TGCAGTGCTAGAGTTTGGACTAGCGGGATTCAAGAGACCCAGTACTTC. Residues: CSARVWTSGIQETQYF.

The CDR3 loop reads CASSPQPRNEQFF. CDR3 in DNA: TGTGCCAGCAGCCCTCAACCCCGGAATGAGCAGTTCTTC. This chain uses TRBV9 with TRBJ2-1; D uncertain. Trimming shortened V by 4 bases and J by 7 bases, and 12 bases separated the two germline ends. CDR3 length: 13 residues. Germline values: CDR1 SGDLS, CDR2 YYNGEE.

About this clonotype: An end of the junction differs from the germline gene, which may be a read error. The chain recombines TRBV13 with TRBJ1-1; D may be TRBD1 (5 bases). CDR1 PRHDT and CDR2 FYEKMQ come from the germline V gene (reference sequence). The CDR3 covers 14 residues. CDR3 sequence reads: CASSLGPLLTEALF. The CDR3 nucleotides read TGTGCCAGCAGCTTGGGACCTCTCCTCACTGAAGCTCTCTTT.

This clonotype was found many times. V gene TRBV6-2 or TRBV6-3 combines with J gene TRBJ2-7, with unresolved D. The CDR3 consists of 12 residues. V was pared by 0 bases and J by 6 bases, with 6 bases between. The germline V gene encodes CDR1 MNHEY and CDR2 SVGEGT. CDR3 loop: CASSYSLREQYF. CDR3 DNA: TGTGCCAGCAGTTACTCGCTCCGCGAGCAGTACTTC.

This clonotype was observed a few times. The chain combines TRBV12-5 with TRBJ2-1; 9 bases are a match to TRBD2. Unmatched junction bases numbered 5, after V lost 1 base and J lost 4 bases. Germline CDR1 LGHNT, CDR2 FRNRAP. The CDR3 is made up of 16 amino acids. The CDR3 DNA follows: TGTGCTAGTGGTTTGGCAGCGGGGGGAGGTTACAATGAGCAGTTCTTC. Translation gives CASGLAAGGGYNEQFF.

The genes are TRBV9 and TRBJ2-2, with D perhaps TRBD1 or TRBD2 (7 bases each). Trimming shortened V by 3 bases and J by 11 bases, and 17 bases separated the two germline ends. The germline V gene has CDR1 SGDLS and CDR2 YYNGEE. This CDR3 has 14 residues. For the CDR3, the DNA is TGTGCCAGCAGCGAGAGGGGACAGCGGGACGAGCTGTTTTTT. It specifies CASSERGQRDELFF.

The chain combines TRBV20-1 with TRBJ2-3; a weak D match, TRBD2 (6 bases). This CDR3 region has 14 residues. V lost 8 bases to trimming and J lost 5 bases, with 20 bases between them. Germline CDR1 is DFQATT and CDR2 is SNEGSKA (reference sequence). The CDR3 spells CSSERREGGDTQYF. CDR3 nucleotides: TGCAGTTCTGAGAGACGAGAGGGAGGAGATACGCAGTATTTT.

V is TRBV7-2 and J is TRBJ2-3; TRBD2 matches 9 bases. Germline trimming cut 5 bases from V and 1 base from J; bases unmatched to any gene: 16. Germline loops: CDR1 SGHTA, CDR2 FQGNSA. The CDR3 loop spans 19 amino acids. The CDR3 loop is CASSPTPLSGSRGTDTQYF. As DNA, the CDR3 is TGTGCCAGCAGCCCCACCCCCCTTAGCGGGAGCAGGGGCACAGATACGCAGTATTTT.

The gene calls are TRBV7-8 and TRBJ2-7, with D possibly TRBD1 on 6 matching bases. CDR3 size: 12 residues. CDR1 SGHVS and CDR2 FQNEAQ come from the germline V gene. The V end was cut by 6 bases, the J end by 9 bases, with 15 bases between. In DNA form, the CDR3 reads TGTGCCAGCAGACTCCAGGGGAGCGTGCAGTACTTC. Its protein product is CASRLQGSVQYF. The full variable domain, in which reference TRBV7-8 and TRBJ2-7 provide the parts outside the CDR3, is GAGVSQSPRYKVAKRGQDVALRCDPISGHVSLFWYQQALGQGPEFLTYFQNEAQLDKSGLPSDRFFAERPEGSVSTLKIQRTQQEDSAVYLCASRLQGSVQYFGPGTRLTVT.

The chain recombines TRBV28 with TRBJ1-2; 9 nucleotides line up with TRBD1. The CDR3 contains 15 residues. The ends lost 6 bases at V and 5 bases at J; junction bases unmatched: 10. CDR1 MDHEN and CDR2 SYDVKM come from the germline V gene. CDR3 sequence: CASRAGTGFGYGYTF. Written as DNA, the CDR3 is TGTGCCAGCAGGGCCGGGACAGGGTTTGGGTATGGCTACACCTTC.